The 20 T cell receptor beta chains listed next were all sequenced from one sample in a study of T-cell memory formation after mild COVID-19. TCRdb reprocessed the 5' RACE reads via MiXCR and lists one record per CDR3 protein. This table holds 150,000 to 200,000 distinct CDR3 sequences, roughly 14% found once. Input material: PBMCs or a T cell subset sorted from them (not recorded which). These receptor sequences come from an adult woman who had mild COVID-19 (a few samples of this study predate the infection). Cell type and time point are not known.

The CDR3 bases are TGTGCCAGCAGCTCCGGGAGAAACAATGAGCAGTTCTTC. Translated: CASSSGRNNEQFF. This chain uses TRBV7-9 with TRBJ2-1; maybe TRBD2 (6 bases). Germline CDR1 reads SEHNR; CDR2 reads FQNEAQ (reference sequence). The germline V and J ends were trimmed by 4 bases and 5 bases, with 9 bases remaining between them. This CDR3 region has 13 residues.

A few counts support this clonotype. The chain has TRBV20-1 and TRBJ2-3; D might be TRBD1 or TRBD2, each matching 6 bases. The CDR3 has 15 residues. The V gene lost 3 bases and the J gene lost 5 bases, with 18 bases spanning the gap. The germline gives CDR1 DFQATT, CDR2 SNEGSKA (reference sequence). The CDR3 DNA reads TGCAGTGCTAGCAAGTGGGGGGCGTCGGGAGATACGCAGTATTTT. Its translation is CSASKWGASGDTQYF.

This clonotype occurred a few times. The chain couples TRBV2 to TRBJ2-7; the D gene is possibly TRBD1 (6 bases). V was trimmed by 10 bases and J by 6 bases, leaving 19 bases between them. Per germline, CDR1 SNHLY and CDR2 FYNNEI. The CDR3 contains 13 residues. In DNA form, the CDR3 reads TGTGCCAAAAGGGACATGGGCCGGGGCGAGCAGTACTTC. This translates into CAKRDMGRGEQYF.

This clonotype came up a few times. This chain links TRBV5-1 with TRBJ2-1; 7 bases line up with TRBD2. The CDR3 runs 15 residues. V was pared by 0 bases and J by 2 bases, with 2 bases of the junction left unmatched. The germline gives CDR1 SGHRS, CDR2 YFSETQ. The CDR3 nucleotides are TGCGCCAGCAGCTTGGGTGCGGGGGCCTACAATGAGCAGTTCTTC. Translated, it gives CASSLGAGAYNEQFF.

This clonotype has just a few counts. The J gene is TRBJ2-1, the V gene TRBV24-1, with 9 bases aligning to TRBD2. There are 16 residues in the CDR3. V was clipped by 3 bases and J by 8 bases; unmatched bases: 10. Germline V gene lookup returns CDR1 KGHDR and CDR2 SFDVKD. Written as DNA, the CDR3 is TGTGCCACCAGTGATGCGCTAGCGGGATACCGCGATGAGCAGTTCTTC. It encodes CATSDALAGYRDEQFF.

This chain joins TRBV7-2 and TRBJ2-7; D uncertain. Trimming took off 7 bases at V and 1 base at J, with 17 bases between the two ends. This CDR3 spans 15 amino acids. Per the germline V gene, CDR1 is SGHTA and CDR2 is FQGNSA. Here the CDR3 DNA reads TGTGCCAGCACCCAATCTAGGTTGGGGTCCTACGAGCAGTACTTC. Translating it yields CASTQSRLGSYEQYF.

This clonotype showed up just a few times. V gene TRBV5-1 combines with J gene TRBJ2-3; D ambiguous. The V and J ends lost 6 bases and 4 bases respectively, with 15 bases between them. Germline V lookup: CDR1 SGHRS, CDR2 YFSETQ. This CDR3 region has 14 residues. The CDR3 sequence is CASTRSGSADTQYF. The CDR3 DNA reads as TGCGCCAGCACGCGTTCTGGCTCTGCAGATACGCAGTATTTT. The whole variable domain, filled in from reference TRBV5-1 and TRBJ2-3, reads KAGVTQTPRYLIKTRGQQVTLSCSPISGHRSVSWYQQTPGQGLQFLFEYFSETQRNKGNFPGRFSGRQFSNSRSEMNVSTLELGDSALYLCASTRSGSADTQYFGPGTRLTVL.

This clonotype was seen only once. This chain connects TRBV5-5 to TRBJ2-6; TRBD2 matches at 7 bases. This CDR3 is 18 amino acids long. The V gene end was trimmed by 4 bases and the J gene end by 4 bases; junction bases not matched to a gene: 14. From germline, CDR1 is SGHKS and CDR2 YYEKEE (reference sequence). In nucleotides, the CDR3 is TGTGCCAGCAGCCTGGCGGCGGGGGTGTTTTCCGGGGCCAACGTCCTGACTTTC. Translation gives CASSLAAGVFSGANVLTF.

The rearrangement links TRBV20-1 to TRBJ2-3, with 9 bases fitting TRBD2. Germline CDR1 and CDR2: DFQATT and SNEGSKA (reference sequence). J lost 0 bases, V lost 2 bases, and 12 bases had no gene match. This CDR3 region has 18 residues. This CDR3 is CSARFLIAGVKSTDTQYF. CDR3 DNA: TGCAGTGCTAGATTTCTCATAGCGGGGGTTAAAAGCACAGATACGCAGTATTTT.

This clonotype has more than one count but fewer than ten. This chain uses TRBV7-9 with TRBJ2-7; 8 nucleotides agree with TRBD1. CDR3 size: 17 residues. Germline V gene lookup returns CDR1 SEHNR and CDR2 FQNEAQ (reference sequence). Trimming at V came to 5 bases and at J to 4 bases, leaving 16 bases not matched to a gene. In nucleotides, the CDR3 is TGTGCCAGCAGCCCCCTCCCGGGACAGGAGATTTTTTACGAGCAGTACTTC. Amino acid sequence: CASSPLPGQEIFYEQYF.

This clonotype turned up a few times. The rearrangement links TRBV5-6 to TRBJ2-4, with D possibly TRBD1 on 6 matching bases. V dropped 4 bases and J dropped 5 bases, with 13 bases sitting between them. Germline V CDR1 and CDR2: SGHDT, YYEEEE. This CDR3 spans 14 amino acids. The CDR3 sequence is CASSAYRVENIQYF. In DNA form, the CDR3 reads TGTGCCAGCAGCGCCTACAGGGTCGAAAACATTCAGTACTTC.

The chain links TRBV3-1 to TRBJ2-1; TRBD1 aligns across 8 bases. The CDR3 runs to 17 residues. V was clipped by 0 bases and J by 6 bases; unmatched bases: 10. Germline-derived CDR1 and CDR2 are LGHDT and YNNKEL (reference sequence). CDR3 sequence (DNA): TGTGCCAGCAGCCAAGAGGTCCGGACAGGGAAGGTCAATGAGCAGTTCTTC. Amino acid sequence: CASSQEVRTGKVNEQFF.

This clonotype occurred a few times. The gene calls are TRBV6-5 and TRBJ2-1; 12 bases map to TRBD2. Germline CDR1 is MNHEY and CDR2 is SVGAGI. This CDR3 contains 15 residues. V shed 0 bases, J shed 8 bases, and the junction held 2 bases outside the gene matches. The CDR3 loop is CASSYSTSGSYEQFF. The CDR3 DNA reads TGTGCCAGCAGTTACTCGACTAGCGGGAGCTATGAGCAGTTCTTC.

This clonotype came up many times. The chain uses TRBV24-1 and TRBJ2-1, with D perhaps matching TRBD2 (5 bases). Trimming took off 9 bases at V and 7 bases at J, with 12 bases between the two ends. Germline V CDR1 and CDR2: KGHDR, SFDVKD. The length of the CDR3 is 12 residues. The chain's CDR3 is CATSQTGNEQFF. The DNA of the CDR3 is TGTGCCACCTCCCAGACGGGGAATGAGCAGTTCTTC.

The chain employs TRBV5-1 and TRBJ2-1; no clear D gene. With 0 bases removed from V and 10 bases from J, the gap between germline ends came to 17 bases. Germline V lookup: CDR1 SGHRS, CDR2 YFSETQ. The CDR3 covers 15 residues. CDR3 DNA sequence: TGCGCCAGCAGCTTGGCCGACTCCCCGACCGAAGAGCAGTTCTTC. Encoded protein: CASSLADSPTEEQFF. Full variable domain (missing parts from reference TRBV5-1 and TRBJ2-1): KAGVTQTPRYLIKTRGQQVTLSCSPISGHRSVSWYQQTPGQGLQFLFEYFSETQRNKGNFPGRFSGRQFSNSRSEMNVSTLELGDSALYLCASSLADSPTEEQFFGPGTRLTVL.

Only a few counts were recorded for this clonotype. The chain combines TRBV12-3 or TRBV12-4 with TRBJ2-1, with 7 bases lining up with TRBD1. The length of the CDR3 is 16 residues. Germline trimming cut 3 bases from V and 2 bases from J; bases unmatched to any gene: 7. CDR3 bases: TGTGCCAGCAGTTTTCGGGCAGGGGGTGCCTACAATGAGCAGTTCTTC. Amino acid sequence: CASSFRAGGAYNEQFF.

The chain combines TRBV6-2 or TRBV6-3 with TRBJ2-2, with 7 bases identical to TRBD1. Germline V CDR1 and CDR2: MNHEY, SVGEGT. With 2 bases clipped from V and 6 bases from J, the junction kept 3 bases outside the gene matches. The CDR3 is 14 residues long. The CDR3: CASSYTGVPGELFF. Here the CDR3 DNA reads TGTGCCAGCAGTTACACAGGGGTTCCCGGGGAGCTGTTTTTT.

This chain uses TRBV7-9 with TRBJ2-3; 11 nucleotides match TRBD2. Germline V lookup: CDR1 SEHNR, CDR2 FQNEAQ (reference sequence). The CDR3 length is 16 residues. Trimming took 5 bases from V and 0 from J; bases not matched to a gene: 4. The CDR3 nucleotides read TGTGCCAGCAGCCCGGGACTAGCGGCTAGCACAGATACGCAGTATTTT. This gives the protein CASSPGLAASTDTQYF.

The gene calls are TRBV20-1 and TRBJ1-1, with unresolved D. CDR1 and CDR2 (germline): DFQATT, SNEGSKA (reference sequence). Trimming took 0 bases from V and 4 from J, leaving 9 bases between them. There are 13 residues in the CDR3. The CDR3 nucleotides read TGCAGTGCTAGAGATCCCAAAGCCACTGAAGCTTTCTTT. It is translated as CSARDPKATEAFF.

This clonotype turned up a few times. J is TRBJ1-1 and V is TRBV5-1; 10 nucleotides match TRBD1. Germline V CDR1 and CDR2: SGHRS, YFSETQ. Trimming took 3 bases from V and 3 from J; bases not matched to a gene: 8. The CDR3 contains 16 residues. Here the CDR3 DNA reads TGCGCCAGCAGCTCGGGACAGGGGACAAGGGACACTGAAGCTTTCTTT. Amino acids: CASSSGQGTRDTEAFF.